This T cell receptor beta chain was retrieved from a study of T cells in Graves' hyperthyroidism and ophthalmopathy (dated by TCRdb to the late 2010s). Concerning the study at large: Peripheral blood was sampled at the time of initial diagnosis, prior to any treatment. Thyroid tissue and blood T-cell repertoires from six or seven Graves' hyperthyroidism patients were also compared in the study. The paper describes TCR Vbeta CDR3 sequencing of 135 peripheral blood samples, made up of some 42 ophthalmopathy patients, around 78 hyperthyroidism patients and some 17 progressor patients. A discovery cohort of around 98 patients, 43 with Graves' ophthalmopathy and 57 with stable Graves' hyperthyroidism, was used to find distinguishing TCR V-J signatures. The roughly 100 discovery patients were randomly split 7:3 into training and test sets. Prospective prediction of ophthalmopathy was tested in an independent validation cohort of approximately 18 hyperthyroidism patients and roughly 16 patients who later progressed to ophthalmopathy. After blood sampling, hyperthyroidism patients were treated with methimazole at a starting dose of 30 mg daily, and ophthalmopathy patients were treated with high-dose intravenous methylprednisolone. Summary of the overall study and its limitations: During validation, the model predicted progression to ophthalmopathy a median of approximately 7 months ahead of onset, with approximately 71% sensitivity and roughly 75% specificity. No statistical method was used to set the sample size in advance, and investigators knew the group allocation. In cross-validation, a model built on a 13 V-J signature told ophthalmopathy apart from stable hyperthyroidism with under 90% sensitivity and roughly 81% specificity, and in testing the same model reached 80%/75%. Most expanded thyroid clonotypes (frequency above 0.001) were also detected in blood, suggesting blood repertoires may reflect thyroid immune responses.

The TCR beta CDR3 regions were amplified from the RNA transcripts. The TCR CDR3 was subjected to a first round of RT-PCR using the HTBI primer set and the Qiagen OneStep RT-PCR kit. Libraries were constructed in a second round of multiplex PCR, after which size selection and purification were carried out. Libraries were sequenced paired-end with 100 bp reads on an Illumina HiSeq2000. The original methods were these. SOAPnuke was used to process the raw data, removing reads that contained adapters or uncalled bases, had a mean Phred below 15, or lacked an exact match to the constant primer or identifier. High-quality paired reads were merged using COPE v1.2.5, and each unique nucleotide sequence was defined as a clonotype. MiTCR v1.1 was used to align clonotypes to the IMGT TRBV, TRBD and TRBJ reference segments. Analysis was restricted to V-J combinations with a frequency above 0.0001, which covered 98% to 99.2% of repertoires. The TCS score was defined as the ratio of F50 (clonal expansion) to E x V (chaos), calculated using BLOSUM62-based TCRdist between CDR3 peptides within each V-J. Welch's t-statistics and random forest reduced just over 500 V-J features to 13, which were used in a naive Bayes classifier (R e1071). The public reads were quality trimmed at Q25 with fastp and then assembled into clones with MiXCR by TCRdb, keeping productive beta chains. When rows share a CDR3 protein, they turn into one entry using the most common DNA and genes. The V and J calls were determined by TCRdb, not by the authors. Present in this sample are approximately 350,000 distinct CDR3 sequences, around 15% of which were seen just once. Approximately 20% of the sample is taken by the ten largest.

In the ophthalmopathy patients, disease was moderately to severely active, with a Clinical Activity Score of 3 or more, a NOSPECS grade of 4 or more, and a duration of less than 3 months. Exclusion was applied to patients with uncontrolled infections, other autoimmune diseases, pregnancy or lactation. Diagnoses were established on the basis of clinical symptoms, serum thyroxine and TRAb, thyroid ultrasound, and orbital computed tomography. Ficoll-Paque density gradient centrifugation was used to isolate PBMCs from 10 ml of fresh peripheral blood. Trizol reagent was used to extract total RNA, and RNA quality was then checked on an Agilent 2100 Bioanalyzer. Germline trimming amounts to 4 bases on V and 9 bases on J, with 4 as the count of junction bases outside the gene matches. The germline V gene yields SGHTA for CDR1 and FQGNSA for CDR2. Measured from the cysteine to the phenylalanine, the CDR3 is 13 residues long. The only DNA kept is the CDR3, 39 bases in frame from the first base.

This clonotype came up many times. This clone's antigen is unknown. Per-base quality was not reported, and no clone a single base away is much larger than it. This sequence was found in a woman aged 55-70 years with Graves' ophthalmopathy. The sequenced sample consisted of blood. The chain was built from TRBV7-2 and TRBJ2-4; TRBD1 agrees with 9 junctional bases. The DNA is as follows: TGTGCCAGCAGCTCAAGACAGGGGGTCATTCAGTACTTC. Its protein product is CASSSRQGVIQYF.